This T cell receptor beta chain appears in the sequencing data of a study of T cell repertoires in cytomegalovirus infection (dated by TCRdb to between 2019 and 2020). About the study as a whole: Alongside well-studied HLA-B-restricted epitopes, the peptide stimulations were aimed at recently identified HLA-C-restricted CMV epitopes, whose presentation resists viral immunomodulation. Donor HLA type was relevant to the analysis, as public TCR beta signatures indicated carriage of CMV infection together with the matching HLA type. Paper-wide results and their limitations: Cumulative frequency of public TCR beta family members discriminated carriers of CMV infection plus the relevant HLA type in this cohort and an independent approximately 370-donor cohort. In the ex vivo response, HLA-C-restricted CMV-specific TCR beta clonotypes were dominant, and in two of eight donors the single most frequent clonotype came from this HLA-C-restricted group.

The reads were generated on an Illumina HiSeq 1500. In-frame beta chains were kept once TCRdb had trimmed the public reads at Q25 with fastp and called clones with MiXCR. Merged by CDR3 protein, the rows form single entries marked with the most common genes and DNA. The sample data list about 130,000 distinct CDR3 sequences, and roughly 32% of these were observed just once. Roughly 47% of the sample is in the top ten clones. The sample's treatment or condition label, in plain terms: in vitro stimulation with specific CMV peptide epitopes to enrich CMV-specific T cells. Comment on this clonotype: What antigen it recognizes has not been identified. The sample holds no much larger clone one base away, and base qualities are not on file.

The germline V gene encodes CDR1 LNHDA and CDR2 SQIVND (reference sequence). The CDR3 numbers 14 residues from cysteine through phenylalanine. Of the read, only the CDR3 DNA is kept; its 42 bases are in frame from base 1. For this chain, trimming is 3 bases at the V end and 5 bases at the J end, and the number of junction bases without a gene match is 6. The receptor chain draws on TRBV19 and TRBJ1-1, and 7 junction bases match TRBD1. This receptor was taken from a human donor in good health (CMV status not recorded). Some clones in this sample may be carry-over from other donors' samples. The source was CD8+ T cells from cultured PBMCs, collected from culture after CMV antigen stimulation. The base sequence is TGTGCCAGTAGTATGGTGGGCAGGGGGACTGAAGCTTTCTTT. It translates to CASSMVGRGTEAFF.